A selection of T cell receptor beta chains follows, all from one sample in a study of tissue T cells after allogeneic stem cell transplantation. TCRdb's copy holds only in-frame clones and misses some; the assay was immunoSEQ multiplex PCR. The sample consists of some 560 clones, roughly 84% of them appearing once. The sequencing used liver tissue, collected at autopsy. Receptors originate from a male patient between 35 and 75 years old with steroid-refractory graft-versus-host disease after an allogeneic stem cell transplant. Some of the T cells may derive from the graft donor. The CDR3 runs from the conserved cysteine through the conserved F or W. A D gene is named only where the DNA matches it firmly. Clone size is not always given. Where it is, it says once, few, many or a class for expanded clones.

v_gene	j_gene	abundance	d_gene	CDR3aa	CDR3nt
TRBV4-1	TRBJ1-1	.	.	CASSQEWQAHTEAFF	TGCGCCAGCAGCCAAGAGTGGCAGGCCCACACTGAAGCTTTCTTT
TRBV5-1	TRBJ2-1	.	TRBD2	CASSLAPLAGNEQFF	TGCGCCAGCAGCTTGGCCCCACTAGCGGGGAATGAGCAGTTCTTC
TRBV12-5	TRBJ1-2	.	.	CASGLKDMHPGYTF	TGTGCTAGTGGTTTGAAGGACATGCATCCTGGCTACACCTTC
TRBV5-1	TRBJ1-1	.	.	CASTRDWGVDTEAFF	TGCGCCAGCACCCGGGATTGGGGCGTGGACACTGAAGCTTTCTTT
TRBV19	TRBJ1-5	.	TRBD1	CASRVTGAPNQPQHF	TGTGCCAGTAGGGTAACAGGGGCCCCAAATCAGCCCCAGCATTTT
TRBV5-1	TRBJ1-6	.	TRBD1	CASMPQGRTGVSSPLHF	TGCGCCAGCATGCCCCAGGGCAGGACAGGGGTAAGTTCACCCCTCCACTTT
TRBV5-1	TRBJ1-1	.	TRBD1	CASSTTGQANTEAFF	TGCGCCAGCAGCACCACGGGACAGGCGAACACTGAAGCTTTCTTT
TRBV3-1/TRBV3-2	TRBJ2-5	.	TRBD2	CASSQLGVAGYQETQYF	TGTGCCAGCAGCCAATTGGGGGTAGCGGGGTACCAAGAGACCCAGTACTTC
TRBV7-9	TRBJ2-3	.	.	CASSLESGALTDTQYF	TGTGCCAGCAGCTTAGAATCAGGGGCTCTCACAGATACGCAGTATTTT
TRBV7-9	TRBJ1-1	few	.	CASTSVGAFF	TGTGCCAGCACGTCCGTCGGAGCTTTCTTT
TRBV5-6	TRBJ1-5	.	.	CASSSWVGRWSNQPQHF	TGTGCCAGCAGCTCATGGGTAGGCAGGTGGAGCAATCAGCCCCAGCATTTT
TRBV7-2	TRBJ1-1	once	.	CASSPLGQPNTEAFF	TGTGCCAGCAGCCCCTTGGGACAACCAAACACTGAAGCTTTCTTT
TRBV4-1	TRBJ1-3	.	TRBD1	CASSQETGGGNTIYF	TGCGCCAGCAGCCAAGAGACAGGGGGAGGAAACACCATATATTTT
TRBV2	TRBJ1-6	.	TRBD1	CASSATGGASYNSPLHF	TGTGCCAGCAGTGCGACAGGGGGCGCGTCCTATAATTCACCCCTCCACTTT
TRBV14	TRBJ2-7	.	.	CASSQAYEQYF	TGTGCCAGCAGCCAGGCCTACGAGCAGTACTTC
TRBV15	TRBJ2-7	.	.	CATSRPALSYEQYF	TGTGCCACCAGCAGACCGGCCCTCTCCTACGAGCAGTACTTC
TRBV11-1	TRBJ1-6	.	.	CASSLSAGDNSPLHF	TGTGCCAGCAGCTTATCGGCCGGAGATAATTCACCCCTCCACTTT
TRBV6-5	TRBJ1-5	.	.	CASSYGGTGNQPQHF	TGTGCCAGCAGTTACGGAGGGACCGGCAATCAGCCCCAGCATTTT
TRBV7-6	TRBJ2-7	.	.	CASSRGGQGSYEQYF	TGTGCCAGCAGCAGGGGGGGCCAGGGGTCGTACGAGCAGTACTTC
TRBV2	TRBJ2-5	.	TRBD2	CAITLLGLAQETQYF	TGTGCCATCACACTACTTGGACTAGCCCAAGAGACCCAGTACTTC